Reported below is one T cell receptor (beta chain). Its cognate antigen is unknown. This sample is drawn from a study of response to subunit inactivated influenza vaccine. Study-level findings and limits: Few new T cells, the authors suggested, are recruited by each seasonal influenza vaccination.

One entry per CDR3 protein results from TCRdb running MiXCR on the RT-PCR reads. Here the sample spans 200,000 to 300,000 distinct CDR3 sequences, more than 10% being singletons. Per the germline V gene, CDR1 is LNHNV and CDR2 is YYDKDF (reference sequence). With V trimmed by 5 bases and J by 6 bases, 4 bases remained unmatched. The CDR3 length is 15 residues. Specimen: non-naive T cells sorted from PBMCs, collected around 15 days before vaccination. J is TRBJ2-1 and V is TRBV15, with 13 bases aligning to TRBD2. This receptor was identified in a man aged 45-60 years who received an inactivated influenza vaccine. The CDR3 reads CATSRGTSGINEQFF. CDR3 coding DNA: TGTGCCACCAGCCGAGGGACTAGCGGGATCAATGAGCAGTTCTTC.